This T cell receptor (beta chain) was documented in a study of cytomegalovirus exposure and HLA in healthy donors. Study-wide points: The authors enumerated some 160 TCR beta chains as linked to cytomegalovirus. In vitro work confirmed that a few CMV-associated chains recognize CMV antigens. A missense variant in DCLRE1C was later tied to TCR beta V- and J-gene trimming.

The CDR3 totals 15 residues. Germline loops: CDR1 SGHAT, CDR2 FQNNGV. V dropped 4 bases and J dropped 5; count of bases not matched to a gene: 6. The primer mix had 60 Vbeta and 13 Jbeta primers. Method: immunoSEQ multiplex PCR; TCRdb's copy keeps in-frame clones and lacks some. The repertoire holds about 160,000 clones, roughly 80% seen once, with 4.3% in the top ten. Donors were nominally healthy when sampled, though unrecorded immune exposures were likely. In regard to this clone: As yet, its antigen is unknown.

Sequences were obtained from PBMCs. The sequence derives from a man aged 35-49 years in good health and CMV-seronegative. V is TRBV11-2 and J is TRBJ2-2, with 8 bases fitting TRBD1. CDR3: CASSSSGGRTGELFF. Here the CDR3 DNA reads TGTGCCAGCAGCTCATCAGGGGGCCGGACCGGGGAGCTGTTTTTT.